Listed below are T cell receptor beta chains from one sample, sequenced in a study of blood T cells in healthy people across ages. One entry per CDR3 protein, called by TCRdb with MiXCR from the 5' RACE reads. The data contain approximately 2,000,000 distinct CDR3 sequences, around 42% of them seen just once; the ten biggest clones take up around 23%. Sequenced material: blood. The receptors derive from a human donor in good health. CDR3s include the opening cysteine and the closing phenylalanine or tryptophan. A D gene is named only where the DNA matches it firmly. Expanded clones get a size class; other rows say once, few or many, or leave the size out.

.,TRBV7-2,TRBJ2-7,TRBD1,TGTGCCAGCAGCCAAGGGACAGGGAGCCCCTGGGAGCAGTACTTC,CASSQGTGSPWEQYF
many,TRBV15,TRBJ2-1,TRBD2,TGTGCCACCAGCAGAAGCACCGGGACTAGCGGGCTTGGTGAGCAGTTCTTC,CATSRSTGTSGLGEQFF
few,TRBV12-3/TRBV12-4,TRBJ2-7,TRBD1,TGTGCCAGCAGTCCCGGGACAGTTACCGAGCAGTACTTC,CASSPGTVTEQYF
.,TRBV20-1,TRBJ1-2,.,TGCAGTGCTCCCGGGGCAGGAGGATACTATGGCTACACCTTC,CSAPGAGGYYGYTF
few,TRBV7-9,TRBJ1-2,.,TGTGCCAGCAGCTTAGATGGCCACTATGGCTACACCTTC,CASSLDGHYGYTF
.,TRBV12-3/TRBV12-4,TRBJ2-4,.,TGTGCCAGCAGTCCCCGGGCAGGGAAAAACATTCAGTACTTC,CASSPRAGKNIQYF
.,TRBV5-1,TRBJ1-1,.,TGCGCCAGCAGCTTGGAGCAGATGATGGGCACTGAAGCTTTCTTT,CASSLEQMMGTEAFF
few,TRBV6-5,TRBJ2-3,.,TGTGCCAGCAGTTCAACTCGACCGGGACGGAGCACAGATACGCAGTATTTT,CASSSTRPGRSTDTQYF
few,TRBV14,TRBJ1-2,.,TGTGCCAGCAGCCAAGCACAGCACTATGGCTACACCTTC,CASSQAQHYGYTF
.,TRBV7-2,TRBJ2-1,.,TGTGCCAGCAGCGTAGAGACCTACGAGCAGTTCTTC,CASSVETYEQFF
few,TRBV7-9,TRBJ1-1,.,TGTGCCAGCAAGAGGAGGGAATCCCTAAAGAACACTGAAGCTTTCTTT,CASKRRESLKNTEAFF
once,TRBV20-1,TRBJ2-1,.,TGCAGTGCTAGAGTCCGCAGGGATCCCTACAATGAGCAGTTCTTC,CSARVRRDPYNEQFF
few,TRBV5-8,TRBJ2-2,.,TGTGCCAGCAGCTTGGTGGGCTCCGGGGAGCTGTTTTTT,CASSLVGSGELFF
.,TRBV5-1,TRBJ2-3,.,TGCGCCAGCAGCACCACCGGGAGCACAAATACGCAGTATTTT,CASSTTGSTNTQYF
few,TRBV12-3/TRBV12-4,TRBJ2-2,TRBD2,TGTGCCAGCAGTAAGACTAGCGGGGGCCCCGGGAGGAACACCGGGGAGCTGTTTTTT,CASSKTSGGPGRNTGELFF
few,TRBV20-1,TRBJ2-1,.,TGCAGTGCTCACCCCTACAATGAGCAGTTCTTC,CSAHPYNEQFF
.,TRBV11-3,TRBJ2-1,TRBD2,TGTGCCAGCAGCTCGTCTCCGGGGGGGCGGGGGTTCTTC,CASSSSPGGRGFF
few,TRBV29-1,TRBJ1-1,.,TGCAGCGTAGAGACAATGAACACTGAAGCTTTCTTT,CSVETMNTEAFF
few,TRBV7-2,TRBJ1-2,.,TGTGTCAGCACATCGGATCGGGGGCTTAGAGGGGGCTACACCTTC,CVSTSDRGLRGGYTF
few,TRBV28,TRBJ2-1,.,TGTGCCAGCAGTATGTTCGGGACAAACAATGAGCAGTTCTTC,CASSMFGTNNEQFF
.,TRBV20-1,TRBJ2-7,.,TGCAGTGCTAGAGGTGGACCGGGGCAGGGGTACTTC,CSARGGPGQGYF
few,TRBV6-5,TRBJ2-7,.,TGTGCCAGCCGCACAACCCCTTCCTACGAGCAGTACTTC,CASRTTPSYEQYF
.,TRBV5-4,TRBJ1-2,TRBD1,TGTGCCAGCAGCGGAAGACAGGGCAAGGTCGATGGCTACACCTTC,CASSGRQGKVDGYTF
.,TRBV7-2,TRBJ2-6,.,TGTGCCAGCAGCGACCGGGCTACCTCTGGGGCCAACGTCCTGACTTTC,CASSDRATSGANVLTF
few,TRBV6-1,TRBJ2-1,TRBD2,TGTGCCAGCGGGGGACTAGCGGACAATGAGCAGTTCTTC,CASGGLADNEQFF
.,TRBV6-6,TRBJ2-5,.,TGTGCCAGCAGTCCGCGGGGTAGCAGCCAAGAGACCCAGTACTTC,CASSPRGSSQETQYF
.,TRBV20-1,TRBJ2-5,.,TGCAGTGCTAGTGATATAACAGGGAGGGAGACCCAGTACTTC,CSASDITGRETQYF
few,TRBV7-2,TRBJ1-2,.,TGTGCCAGCAGCCCTCAAGGGAGACCTAACTATGGCTACACCTTC,CASSPQGRPNYGYTF
few,TRBV12-3/TRBV12-4,TRBJ1-1,.,TGTGCCAGCAGCCAGGGACTCAGCACTGAAGCTTTCTTT,CASSQGLSTEAFF
.,TRBV6-5,TRBJ1-2,TRBD1,TGTGCCAGCAGTTACTCGTATGGACAGGGGGCCTATCCTAACTATGGCTACACCTTC,CASSYSYGQGAYPNYGYTF
few,TRBV6-1,TRBJ2-1,.,TGTGCCAGCGCTAAGCCGGATCGGGGTAATGAGCAGTTCTTC,CASAKPDRGNEQFF
few,TRBV12-3/TRBV12-4,TRBJ1-2,.,TGTGCCAGCAGGCCCACGGACAGCTATGGCTACACCTTC,CASRPTDSYGYTF
.,TRBV20-1,TRBJ1-5,.,TGCGGTGCTAGATCGCTTGCGGGGGGTCAGCCCCAGCATTTT,CGARSLAGGQPQHF
few,TRBV4-2,TRBJ2-1,.,TGTGCCAGCAGCCGCAGGCAGGGTGTCCCCTACAATGAGCAGTTCTTC,CASSRRQGVPYNEQFF
.,TRBV20-1,TRBJ2-1,.,TGCAGTGCTCGGGACGGGTACTACAATGAGCAGTTCTTC,CSARDGYYNEQFF